This T cell receptor beta chain was captured in a study of cytomegalovirus exposure and HLA in healthy donors. The PCR had 60 Vbeta and 13 Jbeta primers. The method was immunoSEQ multiplex PCR; TCRdb's version includes in-frame clones alone and lacks a portion of them. The sample contains roughly 230,000 clones, 78% of which appear only once. Sample: PBMCs. The receptor's source is a boy aged 5-17 years in good health and CMV-seronegative.

CDR3 nucleotide sequence: TGTGCCAGCAGCCCCCGAGGATGGGAGACCCAGTACTTC. It encodes CASSPRGWETQYF. This chain uses TRBV6-6 with TRBJ2-5; D is unclear. Trimming left V 6 bases short and J 5 bases short, with 13 bases between. Germline CDR1 is MNHNY and CDR2 is SVGAGI (reference sequence). This CDR3 region has 13 residues.